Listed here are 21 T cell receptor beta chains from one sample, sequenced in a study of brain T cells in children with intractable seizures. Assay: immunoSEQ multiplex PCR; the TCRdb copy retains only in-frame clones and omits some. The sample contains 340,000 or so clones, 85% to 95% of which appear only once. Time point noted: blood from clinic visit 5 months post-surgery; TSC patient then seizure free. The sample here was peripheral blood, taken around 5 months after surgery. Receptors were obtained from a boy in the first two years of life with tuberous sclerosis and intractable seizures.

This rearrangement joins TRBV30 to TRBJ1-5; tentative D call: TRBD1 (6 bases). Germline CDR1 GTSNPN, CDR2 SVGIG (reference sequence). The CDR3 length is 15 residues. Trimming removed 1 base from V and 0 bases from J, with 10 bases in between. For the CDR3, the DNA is TGTGCCTGGAGTGGGGGGCTGATTAGCAATCAGCCCCAGCATTTT. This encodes CAWSGGLISNQPQHF.

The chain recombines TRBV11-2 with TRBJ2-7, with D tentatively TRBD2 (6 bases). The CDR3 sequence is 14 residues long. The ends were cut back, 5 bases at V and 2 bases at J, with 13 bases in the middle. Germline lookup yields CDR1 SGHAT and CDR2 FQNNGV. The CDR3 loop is CASSAAGSPYEQYF. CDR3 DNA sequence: TGTGCCAGCAGCGCCGCGGGGTCGCCCTACGAGCAGTACTTC. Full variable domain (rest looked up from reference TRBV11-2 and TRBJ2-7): EAGVAQSPRYKIIEKRQSVAFWCNPISGHATLYWYQQILGQGPKLLIQFQNNGVVDDSQLPKDRFSAERLKGVDSTLKIQPAKLEDSAVYLCASSAAGSPYEQYFGPGTRLTVT.

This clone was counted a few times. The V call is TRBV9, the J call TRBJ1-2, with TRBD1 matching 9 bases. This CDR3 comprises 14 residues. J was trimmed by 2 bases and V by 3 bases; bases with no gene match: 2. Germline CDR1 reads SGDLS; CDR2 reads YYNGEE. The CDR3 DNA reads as TGTGCCAGCAGCGCCGGGACAGGGAACTATGGCTACACCTTC. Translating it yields CASSAGTGNYGYTF.

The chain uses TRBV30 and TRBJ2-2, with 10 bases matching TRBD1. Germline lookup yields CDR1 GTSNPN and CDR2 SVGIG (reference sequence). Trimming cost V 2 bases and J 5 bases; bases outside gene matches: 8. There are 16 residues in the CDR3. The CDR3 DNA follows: TGTGCCTGGAGTTCTCGACAGGGGGCACGGACCGGGGAGCTGTTTTTT. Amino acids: CAWSSRQGARTGELFF.

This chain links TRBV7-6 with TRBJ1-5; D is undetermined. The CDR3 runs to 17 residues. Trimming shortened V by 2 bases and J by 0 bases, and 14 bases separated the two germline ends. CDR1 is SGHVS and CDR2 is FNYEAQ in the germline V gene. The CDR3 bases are TGTGCCAGCAGCTTATTACCAAGGGCCTATAGCAATCAGCCCCAGCATTTT. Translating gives CASSLLPRAYSNQPQHF.

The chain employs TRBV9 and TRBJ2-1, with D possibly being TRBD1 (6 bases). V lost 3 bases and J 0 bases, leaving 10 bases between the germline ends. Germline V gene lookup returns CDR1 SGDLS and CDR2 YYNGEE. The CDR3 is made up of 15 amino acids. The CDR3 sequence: CASSEEDSSYNEQFF. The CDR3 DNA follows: TGTGCCAGCAGCGAGGAGGACAGCTCCTACAATGAGCAGTTCTTC.

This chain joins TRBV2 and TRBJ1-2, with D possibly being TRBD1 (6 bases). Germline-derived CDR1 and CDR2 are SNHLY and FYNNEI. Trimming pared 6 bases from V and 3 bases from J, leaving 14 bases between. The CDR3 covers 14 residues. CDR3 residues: CASSDITGYYGYTF. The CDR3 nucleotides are TGTGCCAGCAGCGATATTACAGGGTACTATGGCTACACCTTC.

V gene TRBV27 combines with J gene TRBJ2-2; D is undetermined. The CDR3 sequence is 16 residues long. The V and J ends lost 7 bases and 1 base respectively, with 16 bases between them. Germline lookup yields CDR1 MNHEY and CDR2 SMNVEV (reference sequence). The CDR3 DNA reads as TGTGCCAGCACAAATAAGGCGACATGGAACACCGGGGAGCTGTTTTTT. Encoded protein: CASTNKATWNTGELFF.

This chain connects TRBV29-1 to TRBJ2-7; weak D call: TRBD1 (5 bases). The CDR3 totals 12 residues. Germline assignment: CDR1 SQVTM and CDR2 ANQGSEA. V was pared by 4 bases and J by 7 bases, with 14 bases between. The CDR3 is CSVVGLRQEQYF. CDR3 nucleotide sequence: TGCAGCGTTGTGGGGCTGAGGCAGGAGCAGTACTTC.

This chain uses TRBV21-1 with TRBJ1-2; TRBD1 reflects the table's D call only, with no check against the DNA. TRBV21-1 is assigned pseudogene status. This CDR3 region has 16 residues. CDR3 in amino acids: CASSFGGTGENYGYTF. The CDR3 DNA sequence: TGTGCCAGCAGCTTCGGCGGGACAGGGGAAAACTATGGCTACACCTTC.

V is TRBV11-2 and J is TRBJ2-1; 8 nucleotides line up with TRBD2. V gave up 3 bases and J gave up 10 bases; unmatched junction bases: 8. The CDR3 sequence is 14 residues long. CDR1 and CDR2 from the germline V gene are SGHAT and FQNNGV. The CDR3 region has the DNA TGTGCCAGCAGCTTTCCGGGGGGGCCGCGGGAGCAGTTCTTC. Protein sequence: CASSFPGGPREQFF.

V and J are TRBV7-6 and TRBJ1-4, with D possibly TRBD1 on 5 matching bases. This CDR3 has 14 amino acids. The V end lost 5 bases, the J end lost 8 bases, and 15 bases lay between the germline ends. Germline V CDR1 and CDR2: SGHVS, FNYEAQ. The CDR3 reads CASSPGTVVEKLFF. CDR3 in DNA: TGTGCCAGCAGCCCCGGGACCGTCGTAGAAAAACTGTTTTTT.

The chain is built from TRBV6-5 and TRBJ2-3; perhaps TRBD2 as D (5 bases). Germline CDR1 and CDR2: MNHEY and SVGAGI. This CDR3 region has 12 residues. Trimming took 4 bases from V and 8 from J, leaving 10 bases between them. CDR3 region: CASSSDLPTQYF. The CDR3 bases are TGTGCCAGCAGTTCGGACTTGCCTACGCAGTATTTT.

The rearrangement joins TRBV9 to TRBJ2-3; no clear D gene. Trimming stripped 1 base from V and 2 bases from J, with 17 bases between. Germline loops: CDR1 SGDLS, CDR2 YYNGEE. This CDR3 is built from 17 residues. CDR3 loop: CASSVNLGSRDTDTQYF. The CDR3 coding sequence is TGTGCCAGCAGCGTAAATCTGGGCTCTCGAGACACAGATACGCAGTATTTT.

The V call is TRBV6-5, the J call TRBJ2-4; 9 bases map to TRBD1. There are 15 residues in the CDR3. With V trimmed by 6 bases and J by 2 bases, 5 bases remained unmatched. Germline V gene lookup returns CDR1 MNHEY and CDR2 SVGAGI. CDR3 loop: CASSRDRETKNIQYF. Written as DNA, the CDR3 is TGTGCCAGCAGCCGGGACAGGGAGACCAAAAACATTCAGTACTTC.

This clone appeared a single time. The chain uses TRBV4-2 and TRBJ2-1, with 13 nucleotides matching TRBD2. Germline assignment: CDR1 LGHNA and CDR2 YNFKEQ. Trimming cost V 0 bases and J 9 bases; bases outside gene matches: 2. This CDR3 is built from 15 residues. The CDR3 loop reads CASSQEGTSGVEQFF. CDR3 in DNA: TGTGCCAGCAGCCAAGAAGGGACTAGCGGGGTTGAGCAGTTCTTC.

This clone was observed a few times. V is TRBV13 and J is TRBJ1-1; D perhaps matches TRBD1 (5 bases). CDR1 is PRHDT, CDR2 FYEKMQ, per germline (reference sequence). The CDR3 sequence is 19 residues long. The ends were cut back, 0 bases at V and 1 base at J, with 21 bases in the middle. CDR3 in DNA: TGTGCCAGCAGCTTAGGCGCTACGGCAGGGTCAAGGAGGAACACTGAAGCTTTCTTT. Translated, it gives CASSLGATAGSRRNTEAFF. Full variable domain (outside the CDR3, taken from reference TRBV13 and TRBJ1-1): AAGVIQSPRHLIKEKRETATLKCYPIPRHDTVYWYQQGPGQDPQFLISFYEKMQSDKGSIPDRFSAQQFSDYHSELNMSSLELGDSALYFCASSLGATAGSRRNTEAFFGQGTRLTVV.

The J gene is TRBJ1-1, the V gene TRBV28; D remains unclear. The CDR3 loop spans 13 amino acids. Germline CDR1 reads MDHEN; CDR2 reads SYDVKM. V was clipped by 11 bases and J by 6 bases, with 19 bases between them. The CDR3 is CACGVGVMAEAFF. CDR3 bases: TGTGCCTGCGGTGTGGGAGTTATGGCTGAAGCTTTCTTT.

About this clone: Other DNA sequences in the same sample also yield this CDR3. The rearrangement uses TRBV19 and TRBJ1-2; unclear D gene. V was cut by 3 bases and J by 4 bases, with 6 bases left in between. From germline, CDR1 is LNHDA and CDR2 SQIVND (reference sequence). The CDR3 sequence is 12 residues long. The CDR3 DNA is TGTGCCAGTAGTATTTGGGGCTATGGCTACACCTTC. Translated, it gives CASSIWGYGYTF.

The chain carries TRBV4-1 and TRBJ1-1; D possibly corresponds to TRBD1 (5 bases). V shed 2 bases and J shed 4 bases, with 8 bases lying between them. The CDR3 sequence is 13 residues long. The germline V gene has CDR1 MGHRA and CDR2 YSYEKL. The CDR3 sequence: CASSQIGGTEAFF. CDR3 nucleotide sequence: TGCGCCAGCAGCCAAATCGGGGGCACTGAAGCTTTCTTT.

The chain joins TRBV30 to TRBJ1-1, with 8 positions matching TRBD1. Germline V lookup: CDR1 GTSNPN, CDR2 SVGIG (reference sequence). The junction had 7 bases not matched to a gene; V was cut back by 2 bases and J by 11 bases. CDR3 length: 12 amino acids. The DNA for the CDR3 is TGTGCCTGGAGTTTGCAGGGGGCGGGGGCTTTCTTT. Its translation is CAWSLQGAGAFF.